One and the same sample provided the 19 T cell receptor beta chains below, sequenced in a study of cytomegalovirus exposure and HLA in healthy donors. The protocol was immunoSEQ multiplex PCR, while the TCRdb copy is restricted to in-frame clones and leaves out a portion. The table has 150,000 or so clones, around 90% seen once. The sample comprised PBMCs. These receptors came from a woman in her thirties in good health and CMV-seropositive.

The rearrangement joins TRBV12-5 to TRBJ2-3; D might be TRBD2 (5 bases). Trimming took off 4 bases at V and 9 bases at J, with 14 bases between the two ends. Germline V gives CDR1 LGHNT, CDR2 FRNRAP. The CDR3 contains 13 residues. CDR3 amino acids: CASGSTGSGTQYF. The CDR3 DNA reads as TGTGCTAGTGGTTCAACCGGGTCGGGGACGCAGTATTTT.

The chain uses TRBV28 and TRBJ2-7; 10 bases match TRBD1. This CDR3 is 16 amino acids long. Germline-derived CDR1 and CDR2 are MDHEN and SYDVKM. The J segment lost 3 bases and the V segment lost 1 base, leaving 6 bases of the junction unmatched. This CDR3 is CASSLSLGTGVYEQYF. The DNA for the CDR3 is TGTGCCAGCAGTTTATCTCTGGGGACAGGGGTCTACGAGCAGTACTTC.

This clone was counted only a few times. This chain uses TRBV7-2 with TRBJ2-7; D gene ambiguous. Trimming left V 3 bases short and J 5 bases short, with 11 bases between. The length of the CDR3 is 13 residues. Germline V gene data show CDR1 as SGHTA and CDR2 as FQGNSA. CDR3 nucleotide sequence: TGTGCCAGCAGCTTCCTTTGGCAGGACGAGCAGTACTTC. Its translation: CASSFLWQDEQYF.

In its sample, this clone was seen once. The chain links TRBV18 to TRBJ2-5, with a tentative D call TRBD1 (5 bases). The CDR3 consists of 16 residues. The germline V and J ends were trimmed by 2 bases and 2 bases, with 15 bases remaining between them. In germline, CDR1 is KGHSH, CDR2 LQKENI. CDR3 loop: CASSPFWGADQETQYF. In DNA, the CDR3 is TGTGCCAGCTCACCATTTTGGGGCGCCGATCAAGAGACCCAGTACTTC.

Only one count was recorded for this clone. This sequence joins TRBV2 and TRBJ2-6; D is uncertain. Germline assignment: CDR1 SNHLY and CDR2 FYNNEI. V was pared by 6 bases and J by 0 bases, with 9 bases between. CDR3 size: 15 residues. The CDR3 sequence is CASSPRSSGANVLTF. CDR3 nucleotides: TGTGCCAGCAGCCCGAGGTCCTCTGGGGCCAACGTCCTGACTTTC.

The CDR3 DNA sequence: TGTGCCAGCAGCTTAGGGTTAGCGGGGGCCTACGAGCAGTACTTC. This sequence encodes CASSLGLAGAYEQYF. The rearrangement links TRBV7-2 to TRBJ2-7; 9 positions match TRBD2. This CDR3 region has 15 residues. J gave up 2 bases and V 1 base, and 3 bases lay outside the gene matches. Germline CDR1 SGHTA, CDR2 FQGNSA. Full variable domain (rest looked up from reference TRBV7-2 and TRBJ2-7): GAGVSQSPSNKVTEKGKDVELRCDPISGHTALYWYRQSLGQGLEFLIYFQGNSAPDKSGLPSDRFSAERTGGSVSTLTIQRTQQEDSAVYLCASSLGLAGAYEQYFGPGTRLTVT.

The chain couples TRBV7-2 to TRBJ1-2; 7 bases align to TRBD1. Germline trimming cut 4 bases from V and 1 base from J; bases unmatched to any gene: 6. The CDR3 runs to 15 residues. Per germline, CDR1 SGHTA and CDR2 FQGNSA. The CDR3, as DNA: TGTGCCAGCAGCTGGGGACAGAGATTTAACTATGGCTACACCTTC. Translated: CASSWGQRFNYGYTF.

The chain has TRBV2 and TRBJ1-5, with D unresolved. With 7 bases removed from V and 0 bases from J, the gap between germline ends came to 10 bases. Per the germline V gene, CDR1 is SNHLY and CDR2 is FYNNEI. CDR3 length: 14 amino acids. CDR3 DNA sequence: TGTGCCAGCACTGCCGCGAATAGCAATCAGCCCCAGCATTTT. The encoded protein is CASTAANSNQPQHF.

The DNA of the CDR3 is TGCGCCAGCAGCCAAAGAGAAGTGCTAGCGGGGGGACAGCAGTTCTTC. It is translated as CASSQREVLAGGQQFF. The V call is TRBV4-1, the J call TRBJ2-1, with 11 bases matching TRBD2. The CDR3 contains 16 residues. Trimming at V came to 2 bases and at J to 11 bases, leaving 11 bases not matched to a gene. Germline V lookup: CDR1 MGHRA, CDR2 YSYEKL.

The chain joins TRBV7-6 to TRBJ2-7, with a tentative D call TRBD2 (6 bases). V lost 5 bases, J lost 6 bases, and 17 bases lay in between. The CDR3 loop spans 14 amino acids. Germline CDR1 SGHVS, CDR2 FNYEAQ. In nucleotides, the CDR3 is TGTGCCAGCAGCCCGGGACTCCTGGGGGGCGAGCAGTACTTC. Amino acids: CASSPGLLGGEQYF.

The V gene is TRBV21-1, the J gene TRBJ2-7; TRBD1, the table's D call, lacks a check against the DNA. TRBV21-1 is recorded as a pseudogene. The CDR3 has 16 amino acids. The chain's CDR3 is CASSKATGKILYEQYF. As DNA, the CDR3 is TGTGCCAGCAGTAAGGCGACAGGGAAAATCTTATACGAGCAGTACTTC.

The chain has TRBV1 and TRBJ1-5; the D call of TRBD1 is as the table states it, not checked on the DNA. TRBV1 represents a pseudogene. This CDR3 is 15 amino acids long. For the CDR3, the DNA is TGCACCAGCGGACAGGGGGGGGTTTGCAATCAGCCCCAGCATTTT. As protein: CTSGQGGVCNQPQHF.

This clone was seen only once. The chain joins TRBV5-1 to TRBJ2-5; D is possibly TRBD2 (6 bases). V lost 0 bases to trimming and J lost 14 bases, with 23 bases between them. CDR3 length: 15 residues. Germline loops: CDR1 SGHRS, CDR2 YFSETQ. The CDR3 sequence: CASSLVPRDSQRRYF. CDR3 sequence (DNA): TGCGCCAGCAGCTTGGTCCCCCGGGACTCCCAACGTCGTTACTTC. The full variable domain, its missing parts supplied by reference TRBV5-1 and TRBJ2-5, is KAGVTQTPRYLIKTRGQQVTLSCSPISGHRSVSWYQQTPGQGLQFLFEYFSETQRNKGNFPGRFSGRQFSNSRSEMNVSTLELGDSALYLCASSLVPRDSQRRYFGPGTRLLVL.

This sequence joins TRBV13 and TRBJ2-7; D remains ambiguous. CDR3 length: 13 residues. CDR1 and CDR2 from the germline V gene are PRHDT and FYEKMQ (reference sequence). Trimming removed 2 bases from V and 7 bases from J, with 12 bases in between. The CDR3, as DNA: TGTGCCAGCAGCTTATTGTCTAGTTGGGAGCAGTACTTC. Amino acids: CASSLLSSWEQYF. Drawing the rest from reference TRBV13 and TRBJ2-7, the complete variable domain is AAGVIQSPRHLIKEKRETATLKCYPIPRHDTVYWYQQGPGQDPQFLISFYEKMQSDKGSIPDRFSAQQFSDYHSELNMSSLELGDSALYFCASSLLSSWEQYFGPGTRLTVT.

The genes are TRBV5-1 and TRBJ2-3; D might be TRBD1 (6 bases). V was cut by 4 bases and J by 8 bases, with 29 bases left in between. Per germline, CDR1 SGHRS and CDR2 YFSETQ. The CDR3 has 18 residues. The CDR3 loop reads CASSPPLRDKGGWGTQYF. The CDR3 DNA follows: TGCGCCAGCAGCCCCCCTCTTCGGGACAAGGGTGGATGGGGTACGCAGTATTTT.

The chain couples TRBV13 to TRBJ2-3, with TRBD2 matching over 15 bases. V was clipped by 5 bases and J by 5 bases; unmatched bases: 2. The CDR3 loop spans 15 amino acids. The germline V gene encodes CDR1 PRHDT and CDR2 FYEKMQ (reference sequence). For the CDR3, the DNA is TGTGCCAGCAGCCGGACTAGCGGGAGGGAAGATACGCAGTATTTT. Translating it yields CASSRTSGREDTQYF.

This clone was counted only a few times. J is TRBJ1-6 and V is TRBV19; no definite D call. V lost 6 bases, J lost 5 bases, and 11 bases lay in between. Germline loops: CDR1 LNHDA, CDR2 SQIVND (reference sequence). The CDR3 extends over 14 amino acids. The CDR3 nucleotides read TGTGCCAGTAGCGACGGGAGAGATAATTCACCCCTCCACTTT. Protein: CASSDGRDNSPLHF.

Here the CDR3 reads CASSLEPAGRVYEQYF. CDR3 DNA: TGTGCCAGCAGCTTAGAGCCTGCGGGAAGAGTCTACGAGCAGTACTTC. The chain has TRBV7-2 and TRBJ2-7, with TRBD2 as a possible D gene (6 bases). The CDR3 spans 16 residues. Trimming removed 1 base at V and 3 bases at J, with 16 bases between. Germline values: CDR1 SGHTA, CDR2 FQGNSA.

V usage is TRBV7-9 and J usage is TRBJ1-5, with D possibly TRBD1 on 6 matching bases. The CDR3 is 16 amino acids. Trimming took off 6 bases at V and 6 bases at J, with 21 bases between the two ends. CDR1 and CDR2 from the germline V gene are SEHNR and FQNEAQ (reference sequence). For the CDR3, the DNA is TGTGCCAGCAGTAAGAACGCAGGGGTTGCGGGTCAGCCCCAGCATTTT. It codes for CASSKNAGVAGQPQHF.